Each of the 24 T cell receptor beta chains below was sequenced from the same sample in a study of OX40 agonist ivuxolimab in advanced cancers. The method was immunoSEQ multiplex PCR; TCRdb's version includes in-frame clones alone and lacks a portion of them. The profile covers 54,000 or so clones, with approximately 80% appearing a single time and roughly 4% taken by the ten largest. The material sequenced was CD4+ or CD8+ T cells sorted from blood, taken in a trial of the OX40 agonist ivuxolimab. Receptor source: an adult with an advanced solid tumor such as melanoma, head and neck, liver or kidney cancer.

The chain joins TRBV15 to TRBJ2-1, with D unresolved. Trimming pared 0 bases from V and 0 bases from J, leaving 12 bases between. The CDR3 totals 17 residues. CDR1 is LNHNV, CDR2 YYDKDF, per germline (reference sequence). The CDR3 sequence is CATSRDFGVSSYNEQFF. The CDR3 DNA is TGTGCCACCAGCAGAGATTTTGGAGTAAGCTCCTACAATGAGCAGTTCTTC.

The chain recombines TRBV28 with TRBJ2-7; 9 bases align to TRBD1. The junction had 6 bases not matched to a gene; V was cut back by 3 bases and J by 6 bases. Germline CDR1 MDHEN, CDR2 SYDVKM. CDR3 size: 14 residues. CDR3 sequence: CASSFNRGLREQYF. Written as DNA, the CDR3 is TGTGCCAGCAGTTTTAACAGGGGGCTTCGCGAGCAGTACTTC.

This clone was seen a few times. V is TRBV7-2 and J is TRBJ2-2, with 10 nucleotides matching TRBD2. Trimming took 2 bases from V and 6 from J; bases not matched to a gene: 3. There are 15 residues in the CDR3. Germline lookup yields CDR1 SGHTA and CDR2 FQGNSA. The CDR3 DNA follows: TGTGCCAGCAGCTTACTAGCGGGGGAAGCCGGGGAGCTGTTTTTT. Amino acid sequence: CASSLLAGEAGELFF.

In this sample, this clone turned up once. This sequence joins TRBV29-1 and TRBJ2-1, with TRBD2 identical over 7 bases. Germline trimming cut 4 bases from V and 6 bases from J; bases unmatched to any gene: 6. This CDR3 contains 13 residues. CDR1 SQVTM and CDR2 ANQGSEA come from the germline V gene. In DNA form, the CDR3 reads TGCAGCGTTGGGGGGGGTCCCTTCAATGAGCAGTTCTTC. Translated: CSVGGGPFNEQFF.

This clone was seen only once. CDR3 residues: CASSLSMGTGANVLTF. DNA of the CDR3: TGTGCCAGCAGCTTAAGTATGGGAACTGGGGCCAACGTCCTGACTTTC. The genes are TRBV11-2 and TRBJ2-6; D ambiguous. The CDR3 extends over 16 amino acids. V dropped 2 bases and J dropped 2 bases, with 10 bases sitting between them. In germline, CDR1 is SGHAT, CDR2 FQNNGV.

This clone was counted once. The V gene is TRBV9, the J gene TRBJ1-6; 9 bases align to TRBD1. The CDR3 is made up of 14 amino acids. The V gene's germline CDR1 is SGDLS and CDR2 YYNGEE. J lost 9 bases, V lost 3 bases, and 4 bases had no gene match. The CDR3 loop reads CASSETGGVSPLHF. CDR3 sequence (DNA): TGTGCCAGCAGCGAGACAGGGGGGGTTTCACCCCTCCACTTT.

The chain links TRBV5-8 to TRBJ2-1, with 13 bases fitting TRBD2. This CDR3 contains 17 residues. The J segment lost 6 bases and the V segment lost 1 base, leaving 7 bases of the junction unmatched. Germline CDR1 is SGHTS and CDR2 is YDEGEE. Here the CDR3 DNA reads TGTGCCAGCAGCTTGATCCGCACTAGCGGGAGGGCCAATGAGCAGTTCTTC. This gives the protein CASSLIRTSGRANEQFF.

V is TRBV7-2 and J is TRBJ1-1; D gene ambiguous. V was trimmed by 1 base and J by 0 bases, leaving 12 bases between them. The CDR3 totals 16 residues. Germline V lookup: CDR1 SGHTA, CDR2 FQGNSA. CDR3 sequence: CASSLVPATMNTEAFF. CDR3 nucleotides: TGTGCCAGCAGCTTAGTCCCAGCTACAATGAACACTGAAGCTTTCTTT.

Only one count was recorded for this clone. The chain has TRBV6-5 and TRBJ1-2, with 8 bases identical to TRBD1. J was trimmed by 8 bases and V by 6 bases; bases with no gene match: 14. Germline-derived CDR1 and CDR2 are MNHEY and SVGAGI. The CDR3 consists of 15 residues. CDR3 sequence reads: CASSRQGAQDGGYTF. In DNA, the CDR3 is TGTGCCAGCAGCCGGCAGGGGGCGCAAGATGGCGGCTACACCTTC.

The count of this clone is one. J is TRBJ2-7 and V is TRBV6-6; 8 bases match TRBD2. This CDR3 is 15 amino acids long. V shed 2 bases and J 2 bases; nucleotides not matched to a gene: 5. Germline assignment: CDR1 MNHNY and CDR2 SVGAGI (reference sequence). In DNA form, the CDR3 reads TGTGCCAGCAGTTACCCTGCGGGAGGCCCCTACGAGCAGTACTTC. Residues: CASSYPAGGPYEQYF.

The chain recombines TRBV7-2 with TRBJ2-4; 7 positions match TRBD2. V shed 5 bases, J shed 7 bases, and the junction held 14 bases outside the gene matches. The germline V gene encodes CDR1 SGHTA and CDR2 FQGNSA. The CDR3 has 16 residues. CDR3 sequence (DNA): TGTGCCAGCAGCCTGTATACTAGCGCGGTCGGGAACATTCAGTACTTC. Its protein product is CASSLYTSAVGNIQYF.

This clone has only a few counts. The V call is TRBV7-2, the J call TRBJ2-3, with a tentative D call TRBD1 (5 bases). The CDR3 contains 15 residues. Deletions cut 6 bases from V and 1 base from J, with 14 bases between. Germline loops: CDR1 SGHTA, CDR2 FQGNSA. The CDR3 loop reads CASRSRAFGTDTQYF. For the CDR3, the DNA is TGTGCCAGCAGATCCAGGGCCTTTGGCACAGATACGCAGTATTTT.

This clone showed up just once. The chain recombines TRBV9 with TRBJ2-5; 7 bases map to TRBD1. The CDR3 spans 13 residues. Germline lookup yields CDR1 SGDLS and CDR2 YYNGEE. Trimming at V came to 4 bases and at J to 5 bases, leaving 5 bases not matched to a gene. The CDR3 here is CASSRTGTETQYF. The CDR3, as DNA: TGTGCCAGCAGCCGGACAGGAACGGAGACCCAGTACTTC.

The genes are TRBV11-2 and TRBJ2-5; 8 positions agree with TRBD1. The CDR3 length is 14 residues. The junction had 6 bases not matched to a gene; V was cut back by 5 bases and J by 4 bases. The germline CDR1 and CDR2 sequences are SGHAT and FQNNGV. CDR3 sequence reads: CASSMARGRETQYF. The CDR3 bases are TGTGCCAGCAGCATGGCCAGGGGGCGAGAGACCCAGTACTTC.

The genes are TRBV7-9 and TRBJ1-3; the D is unclear. V gave up 4 bases and J gave up 2 bases, with 12 bases separating them. The CDR3 extends over 15 amino acids. From germline, CDR1 is SEHNR and CDR2 FQNEAQ (reference sequence). In DNA form, the CDR3 reads TGTGCCAGCAGCTCGCCGGGGAGCCCTGGAAACACCATATATTTT. Protein sequence: CASSSPGSPGNTIYF.

This rearrangement joins TRBV6-1 to TRBJ1-1; 8 nucleotides match TRBD1. The germline gives CDR1 MNHNS, CDR2 SASEGT. Trimming took 6 bases from V and 6 from J; bases not matched to a gene: 0. The CDR3 totals 11 residues. The CDR3 region is CASRDRAEAFF. The DNA for the CDR3 is TGTGCCAGCAGGGACAGGGCTGAAGCTTTCTTT.

The chain joins TRBV7-9 to TRBJ2-7; the D gene is possibly TRBD2 (5 bases). CDR3 length equals 15 residues. Trimming took off 0 bases at V and 1 base at J, with 10 bases between the two ends. Germline V gene lookup returns CDR1 SEHNR and CDR2 FQNEAQ (reference sequence). For the CDR3, the DNA is TGTGCCAGCAGCTTAGCAGGGAGAGGTTCCTACGAGCAGTACTTC. Translating it yields CASSLAGRGSYEQYF.

The chain links TRBV14 to TRBJ1-3; D is unresolved. The CDR3 has 15 residues. From germline, CDR1 is SGHDN and CDR2 FVKESK. Trimming took 3 bases from V and 2 from J, leaving 11 bases between them. As DNA, the CDR3 is TGTGCCAGCAGCCACGGACGGCGGACTGGAAACACCATATATTTT. Translating gives CASSHGRRTGNTIYF.

This clone was seen more than once but under ten times. The V and J genes are TRBV4-1 and TRBJ1-2; D is possibly TRBD1 (5 bases). Looked up from germline, CDR1 is MGHRA and CDR2 is YSYEKL. V was trimmed by 0 bases and J by 4 bases, leaving 15 bases between them. This CDR3 is 16 amino acids long. In nucleotides, the CDR3 is TGCGCCAGCAGCCAAGATCTCGAACAGGACCTCTATGGCTACACCTTC. Encoded protein: CASSQDLEQDLYGYTF.

This chain connects TRBV10-1 to TRBJ2-1, with D perhaps TRBD1 or TRBD2 (5 bases each). The CDR3 totals 13 residues. Trimming took off 6 bases at V and 10 bases at J, with 16 bases between the two ends. Germline V gives CDR1 WNHNN, CDR2 SYGVQD (reference sequence). The CDR3 coding sequence is TGCGCCAGCAGCTCGGGGCGGCAATACGAGCAGTTCTTC. Translation: CASSSGRQYEQFF.

The chain links TRBV19 to TRBJ1-3; no reliable D call. Germline CDR1 reads LNHDA; CDR2 reads SQIVND (reference sequence). The CDR3 has 17 amino acids. The V gene lost 1 base and the J gene lost 2 bases, with 15 bases spanning the gap. CDR3 nucleotides: TGTGCCAGTAGTATAGTTCAGCGATCCGGTACTGGAAACACCATATATTTT. Its protein product is CASSIVQRSGTGNTIYF.

The chain has TRBV9 and TRBJ1-3, with D unclear. The CDR3 contains 15 residues. Germline loops: CDR1 SGDLS, CDR2 YYNGEE. V dropped 0 bases and J dropped 1 base, with 8 bases sitting between them. CDR3 DNA: TGTGCCAGCAGCGTAGATCCCTTATCTGGAAACACCATATATTTT. This codes for CASSVDPLSGNTIYF.

This clone was counted only a few times. The V gene is TRBV4-3, the J gene TRBJ1-5; D is undetermined. The CDR3 contains 13 residues. CDR1 and CDR2 (germline): LGHNA, YSLEER. Trimming removed 0 bases from V and 6 bases from J, with 6 bases in between. CDR3 coding DNA: TGCGCCAGCAGCCAAGATCTCGGTCAGCCCCAGCATTTT. Its translation is CASSQDLGQPQHF.

The chain carries TRBV4-2 and TRBJ2-1, with a possible D match to TRBD2 (5 bases). CDR3 length equals 15 residues. Looked up from germline, CDR1 is LGHNA and CDR2 is YNFKEQ. Trimming took off 4 bases at V and 2 bases at J, with 12 bases between the two ends. The CDR3 loop is CASSLRADAYNEQFF. DNA for the CDR3: TGTGCCAGCAGCCTGCGGGCGGACGCCTACAATGAGCAGTTCTTC.